This T cell receptor beta chain was identified in a study of OX40 agonist ivuxolimab in advanced cancers. For the study at large: Among those enrolled, mean age was about 62 years (range about 23 to 79) and 75% to 85% were male. Notes on the study in general: Some patients without response likewise showed low normalized clonal expansion. Partial responders at 0.1-3.0 mg/kg had among the lowest clonal expansion.

The method was immunoSEQ multiplex PCR; TCRdb's version includes in-frame clones alone and lacks a portion of them. Found here are about 50,000 clones, roughly 84% of them singletons; the top ten hold 0.6% to 0.8%. Trimming stripped 7 bases from V and 3 bases from J, with 15 bases between. The germline V gene has CDR1 LNHDA and CDR2 SQIVND (reference sequence). The CDR3 is 14 amino acids. Worth noting for this clone: Antigen unknown.

The rearrangement links TRBV19 to TRBJ1-1, with a possible D match to TRBD1 (5 bases). The sample here was CD4+ or CD8+ T cells sorted from blood, taken in a trial of the OX40 agonist ivuxolimab. The receptor was derived from an adult with an advanced solid tumor such as melanoma, head and neck, liver or kidney cancer. The CDR3 reads CASTGEQMDTEAFF. The CDR3 nucleotides read TGTGCCAGTACGGGGGAACAAATGGACACTGAAGCTTTCTTT. Full variable domain (rest looked up from reference TRBV19 and TRBJ1-1): DGGITQSPKYLFRKEGQNVTLSCEQNLNHDAMYWYRQDPGQGLRLIYYSQIVNDFQKGDIAEGYSVSREKKESFPLTVTSAQKNPTAFYLCASTGEQMDTEAFFGQGTRLTVV.